One and the same sample provided the 25 T cell receptor beta chains below, sequenced in a study of breast tumors, draining lymph nodes, adjacent tissues. TCRdb called the multiplex PCR reads again in MiXCR, with one record for every CDR3 protein. The table includes 140,000 or so distinct CDR3 sequences, around a third detected once. Breast cancer patients provided tissue from their axillary draining lymph nodes. Sequencing was done on a sample of axillary lymph node tissue. Receptor source: a female donor with breast cancer. Some clones in this sample may be carry-over from other donors' samples.

The chain couples TRBV30 to TRBJ2-5; possible D gene TRBD1, 5 bases. With 5 bases removed from V and 4 bases from J, the gap between germline ends came to 14 bases. CDR1 is GTSNPN and CDR2 is SVGIG in the germline V gene (reference sequence). There are 13 residues in the CDR3. For the CDR3, the DNA is TGTGCCTGGGCTCCAGGGATACGAGAGACCCAGTACTTC. This gives the protein CAWAPGIRETQYF.

This clonotype was detected ten times or more. A much larger clone sits a single nucleotide away, making a read error possible. The chain carries TRBV20-1 and TRBJ2-3; D might be TRBD2 (5 bases). The V gene's germline CDR1 is DFQATT and CDR2 SNEGSKA (reference sequence). Trimming took 3 bases from V and 1 from J, leaving 11 bases between them. The CDR3 sequence is 14 residues long. The CDR3 DNA follows: TGCAGTGCTAGTGGACCCGGGGGCACAGATACGCAGTATTTT. This gives the protein CSASGPGGTDTQYF.

This clonotype was observed many times. The CDR3 bases are TGTGCCAGCAGCCAACAGGGGGACTACGAGCAGTACGTC. Its translation: CASSQQGDYEQYV. The chain is built from TRBV5-5 and TRBJ2-7; 8 nucleotides agree with TRBD1. The trim removed 4 bases at V and 3 bases at J, leaving 3 bases unmatched. The germline gives CDR1 SGHKS, CDR2 YYEKEE (reference sequence). The CDR3 length is 13 residues.

This clonotype was detected ten times or more. The chain employs TRBV19 and TRBJ1-2; D not certain. Trimming stripped 5 bases from V and 4 bases from J, with 14 bases between. This CDR3 contains 14 residues. CDR1 and CDR2 (germline): LNHDA, SQIVND (reference sequence). The CDR3 sequence is CASSSRWQSYGYTF. The CDR3 DNA follows: TGTGCCAGTAGTTCCCGTTGGCAGAGCTATGGCTACACCTTC.

J is TRBJ1-1 and V is TRBV12-3 or TRBV12-4; unclear D gene. The CDR3 contains 13 residues. Trimming shortened V by 2 bases and J by 1 base, and 5 bases separated the two germline ends. Here the CDR3 reads CASSLTWNTEAFF. In nucleotides, the CDR3 is TGTGCCAGCAGTTTAACGTGGAACACTGAAGCTTTCTTT.

This clonotype came up many times. This chain uses TRBV5-6 with TRBJ2-2, with 9 bases identical to TRBD1. Trimming took 3 bases from V and 6 from J; bases not matched to a gene: 6. The CDR3 has 15 amino acids. CDR1 is SGHDT, CDR2 YYEEEE, per germline. For the CDR3, the DNA is TGTGCCAGCAGCTCCACCTGGACAGGGGCCGGGGAGCTGTTTTTT. It specifies CASSSTWTGAGELFF.

The sample holds many counts of this clonotype. CDR3 bases: TGTGCCAGCAGCGCCAACTCCGGGACAGGGTACTCACCCCTCCACTTT. Translation gives CASSANSGTGYSPLHF. The V call is TRBV12-3 or TRBV12-4, the J call TRBJ1-6, with 9 bases identical to TRBD1. Germline trimming cut 6 bases from V and 10 bases from J; bases unmatched to any gene: 13. The CDR3 spans 16 residues.

This chain uses TRBV29-1 with TRBJ2-6; 7 bases fit TRBD1. The length of the CDR3 is 16 residues. V lost 7 bases to trimming and J lost 0 bases; unmatched junction nucleotides: 9. CDR1 and CDR2 from the germline V gene are SQVTM and ANQGSEA. CDR3 region: CSAKQGQASGANVLTF. CDR3 nucleotide sequence: TGCAGCGCAAAACAGGGGCAGGCCTCTGGGGCCAACGTCCTGACTTTC.

This clonotype was recorded once. The J gene is TRBJ2-7, the V gene TRBV20-1, with a weak D call TRBD2 (5 bases). V lost 0 bases to trimming and J lost 0 bases, with 12 bases between them. The CDR3 sequence is 15 residues long. Germline lookup yields CDR1 DFQATT and CDR2 SNEGSKA (reference sequence). Here the CDR3 reads CSARDRTGSSYEQYF. DNA of the CDR3: TGCAGTGCTAGAGATAGAACGGGGAGCTCCTACGAGCAGTACTTC.

To note about this clonotype: This may stem from a read error, because a much larger clone lies one nucleotide away. V is TRBV20-1 and J is TRBJ2-7; no reliable D call. Per the germline V gene, CDR1 is DFQATT and CDR2 is SNEGSKA (reference sequence). The V end lost 0 bases, the J end lost 6 bases, and 15 bases lay between the germline ends. The CDR3 runs to 14 residues. CDR3 loop: CSARDLIYRSEQYF. CDR3 in DNA: TGCAGTGCTAGAGATCTGATATACAGATCCGAGCAGTACTTC.

The chain has TRBV20-1 and TRBJ2-7, with TRBD1 identical over 10 bases. V lost 5 bases to trimming and J lost 4 bases; unmatched junction nucleotides: 8. Germline lookup yields CDR1 DFQATT and CDR2 SNEGSKA (reference sequence). CDR3 length: 14 amino acids. The CDR3 nucleotides are TGCAGTGCTGGCGACAGGGGGCGAAGGTACGAGCAGTACTTC. It encodes CSAGDRGRRYEQYF.

In regard to this clonotype: This is likely a read error, given that the CDR3 carries no conserved phenylalanine or tryptophan at its end. The chain couples TRBV19 to TRBJ2-2; the D is unclear. Germline CDR1 LNHDA, CDR2 SQIVND (reference sequence). The CDR3 contains 16 residues. CDR3 bases: TGTGCCAGCAGTATAAGTTCGGACCTAAGGAACCGGGAGCTGTTTTCT. Translation gives CASSISSDLRNRELFS.

This clonotype showed up many times. The chain has TRBV30 and TRBJ1-4, with D uncertain. The CDR3 is made up of 14 amino acids. Trimming took off 3 bases at V and 6 bases at J, with 14 bases between the two ends. The V gene's germline CDR1 is GTSNPN and CDR2 SVGIG (reference sequence). This CDR3 reads CAWSPGRLDEKLFF. CDR3 coding DNA: TGTGCCTGGAGCCCTGGCAGGTTGGATGAAAAACTGTTTTTT.

Comments on this clonotype: One base away lies a much larger clone, so this may be a sequencing read error. V is TRBV11-3 and J is TRBJ2-3; TRBD1 might be the D (6 bases). CDR3 size: 16 residues. Germline V gene lookup returns CDR1 SGHNT and CDR2 YENEEA. V lost 1 base to trimming and J lost 2 bases, with 13 bases between them. CDR3 coding DNA: TGTGCCAGCAGCTTAGCCAGGGACACGGCCACAGATACGCAGTATTTT. This encodes CASSLARDTATDTQYF.

Turning to this clonotype: Just one base apart from a much larger clone, this may be a read error. The chain couples TRBV9 to TRBJ1-2; D gene uncertain. CDR1 is SGDLS and CDR2 is YYNGEE in the germline V gene. This CDR3 is built from 15 residues. The DNA for the CDR3 is TGTGCCAGCAGCCCCGGAGGTAGTGACACCTATGGCTCCACCTTC. Translation: CASSPGGSDTYGSTF.

This clonotype was detected once. The junction and the germline gene differ at one end; a read error may be behind it. This chain connects TRBV14 to TRBJ2-5, with D perhaps TRBD2 (5 bases). The CDR3 contains 15 residues. Germline CDR1 SGHDN, CDR2 FVKESK. The CDR3 bases are TGTGCCAGCAGCCAAAACTACGGGATCCAAGGGACCCAGTACTTC. Translating it yields CASSQNYGIQGTQYF.

Notes on this clonotype: A much larger clone lies a single base off, so this may be a read error. J is TRBJ2-1 and V is TRBV3-1; 10 nucleotides match TRBD2. CDR1 and CDR2 (germline): LGHDT, YNNKEL (reference sequence). The CDR3 runs to 15 residues. CDR3 coding DNA: TGTGCCAGCAGAGAGAGCGGGGGGGCCAACAATGGGCAGTTCTTC. Translating it yields CASRESGGANNGQFF.

This clonotype was recorded at least ten times. The chain couples TRBV2 to TRBJ2-7; D is uncertain. With 8 bases removed from V and 6 bases from J, the gap between germline ends came to 14 bases. CDR1 and CDR2 (germline): SNHLY, FYNNEI. This CDR3 spans 12 amino acids. CDR3 nucleotides: TGTGCCAGCTCAAGGGCCCCAAGCGAGCAGTACGTC. Amino acid sequence: CASSRAPSEQYV.

The chain couples TRBV27 to TRBJ2-1; tentatively, D is TRBD2 (6 bases). V was clipped by 6 bases and J by 6 bases, with 15 bases between them. The length of the CDR3 is 14 residues. CDR1 is MNHEY, CDR2 SMNVEV, per germline (reference sequence). The CDR3 here is CASSPGGGFNEQFF. The CDR3 nucleotides are TGTGCCAGCAGCCCTGGTGGAGGGTTCAATGAGCAGTTCTTC.

As regards this clonotype: At one end, the junction sequence differs from germline, possibly due to a read error. The gene calls are TRBV20-1 and TRBJ2-3; 8 bases match TRBD2. CDR1 DFQATT and CDR2 SNEGSKA come from the germline V gene (reference sequence). The CDR3 covers 14 residues. CDR3 bases: TGCAGTGCTAGGGTAGCGGGGAGCACAGCTACGCAGTATTTT. The encoded protein is CSARVAGSTATQYF.

In its sample, this clonotype was seen a few times. One junction end disagrees with the germline gene, perhaps due to a read error. The V and J genes are TRBV6-5 and TRBJ2-3, with 7 nucleotides matching TRBD2. The germline gives CDR1 MNHEY, CDR2 SVGAGI. The length of the CDR3 is 18 residues. The CDR3 DNA reads TGTGCCAGCAGTCACTCGACGGTCACCGGGGGGTACACAGATACGCAGTATTTT. It specifies CASSHSTVTGGYTDTQYF.

About this clonotype: One end of the junction fails to match germline, which may point to a read error. The chain couples TRBV2 to TRBJ2-7, with 8 bases identical to TRBD1. The germline CDR1 and CDR2 sequences are SNHLY and FYNNEI. The CDR3 sequence is 16 residues long. CDR3 DNA: TGTGCCAGCAGCGAAGTGGTAGCGACAGGGGTCTACGAGCAGTACTTC. Amino acid sequence: CASSEVVATGVYEQYF.

The gene calls are TRBV5-6 and TRBJ1-2, with unresolved D. Germline lookup yields CDR1 SGHDT and CDR2 YYEEEE. The CDR3 runs to 14 residues. The V end lost 0 bases, the J end lost 2 bases, and 8 bases lay between the germline ends. The CDR3 is CASSLDAANYGYTF. Written as DNA, the CDR3 is TGTGCCAGCAGCTTGGATGCGGCCAACTATGGCTACACCTTC.

At least ten counts were recorded for this clonotype. This rearrangement joins TRBV24-1 to TRBJ2-4; D may correspond to TRBD1 or TRBD2 (5 bases each). This CDR3 is 15 amino acids long. Per the germline V gene, CDR1 is KGHDR and CDR2 is SFDVKD. Trimming took 2 bases from V and 5 from J, leaving 12 bases between them. In DNA, the CDR3 is TGTGCCACCAGTGATTCCGGGACGGCAGAAAACATTCAGTACTTC. It codes for CATSDSGTAENIQYF.

In this sample, this clonotype turned up many times. This sequence joins TRBV30 and TRBJ1-5; D is undetermined. Germline CDR1 and CDR2: GTSNPN and SVGIG (reference sequence). There are 14 residues in the CDR3. Deletions cut 1 base from V and 0 bases from J, with 7 bases between. The CDR3 spells CAWSAQYSNQPQHF. The CDR3 nucleotides are TGTGCCTGGAGTGCCCAATATAGCAATCAGCCCCAGCATTTT. Drawing the rest from reference TRBV30 and TRBJ1-5, the complete variable domain is SQTIHQWPATLVQPVGSPLSLECTVEGTSNPNLYWYRQAAGRGLQLLFYSVGIGQISSEVPQNLSASRPQDRQFILSSKKLLLSDSGFYLCAWSAQYSNQPQHFGDGTRLSIL.